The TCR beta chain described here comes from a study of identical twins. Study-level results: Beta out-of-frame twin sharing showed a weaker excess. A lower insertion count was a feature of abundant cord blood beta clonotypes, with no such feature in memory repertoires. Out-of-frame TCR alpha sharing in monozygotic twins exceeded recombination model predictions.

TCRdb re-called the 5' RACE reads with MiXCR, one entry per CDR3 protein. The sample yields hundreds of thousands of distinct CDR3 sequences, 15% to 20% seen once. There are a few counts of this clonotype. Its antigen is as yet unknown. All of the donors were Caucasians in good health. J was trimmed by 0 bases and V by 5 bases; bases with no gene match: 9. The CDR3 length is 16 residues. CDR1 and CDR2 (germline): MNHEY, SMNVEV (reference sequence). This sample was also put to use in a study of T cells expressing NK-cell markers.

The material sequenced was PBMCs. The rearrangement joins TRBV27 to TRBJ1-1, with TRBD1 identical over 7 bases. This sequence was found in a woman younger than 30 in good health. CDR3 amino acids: CASSQPTGTLNTEAFF. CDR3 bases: TGTGCCAGCAGTCAGCCGACAGGGACACTGAACACTGAAGCTTTCTTT.